A single sample gave rise to the 25 T cell receptor beta chains below, sequenced in a study of OX40 agonist ivuxolimab in advanced cancers. The library was built by means of the immunoSEQ multiplex PCR assay. This immuneACCESS table, as held by TCRdb, lists in-frame sequences with V and J called but not all clones. Of the missing ones, under half trace to an unresolved V gene in checked studies; the others have no known cause. The sample table lists about 58,000 clones, more than 75% of them with a count of one. Approximately 1.2% of the sample is taken by the ten largest. The input for sequencing was CD4+ or CD8+ T cells sorted from blood, taken in a trial of the OX40 agonist ivuxolimab. The receptors stem from an adult with an advanced solid tumor such as melanoma, head and neck, liver or kidney cancer.

This clone was recorded a few times. The rearrangement uses TRBV15 and TRBJ2-1, with 8 nucleotides matching TRBD2. J gave up 12 bases and V 5 bases, and 9 bases lay outside the gene matches. Germline values: CDR1 LNHNV, CDR2 YYDKDF (reference sequence). The CDR3 is made up of 13 amino acids. The CDR3 DNA follows: TGTGCCACCAGCTCTACGACTAGCGTCTCGCAGTTCTTC. It codes for CATSSTTSVSQFF.

The gene calls are TRBV6-5 and TRBJ1-1; D may be TRBD1 (6 bases). The ends were cut back, 0 bases at V and 3 bases at J, with 14 bases in the middle. Germline CDR1 and CDR2: MNHEY and SVGAGI. The CDR3 totals 16 residues. CDR3 bases: TGTGCCAGCAGTTACTCGGCAGGGGATGGGGACACTGAAGCTTTCTTT. Translated, it gives CASSYSAGDGDTEAFF.

This clone ranks as medium-sized (0.01 to 0.1%). The chain has TRBV30 and TRBJ2-2; tentative D call: TRBD1 (6 bases). CDR3 length: 13 amino acids. Germline values: CDR1 GTSNPN, CDR2 SVGIG (reference sequence). Trimming took 7 bases from V and 2 from J, leaving 11 bases between them. The CDR3 nucleotides are TGTGCCTCTTGGACAGTCAACACCGGGGAGCTGTTTTTT. Its protein product is CASWTVNTGELFF.

This chain connects TRBV15 to TRBJ2-1; 14 bases agree with TRBD2. This CDR3 contains 17 residues. Germline CDR1 reads LNHNV; CDR2 reads YYDKDF (reference sequence). The junction had 8 bases not matched to a gene; V was cut back by 2 bases and J by 8 bases. The CDR3 protein is CATSRQPGLAGEDEQFF. CDR3 bases: TGTGCCACCAGCAGACAACCGGGACTAGCGGGAGAGGATGAGCAGTTCTTC. The full variable domain, completed using reference TRBV15 and TRBJ2-1, is DAMVIQNPRYQVTQFGKPVTLSCSQTLNHNVMYWYQQKSSQAPKLLFHYYDKDFNNEADTPDNFQSRRPNTSFCFLDIRSPGLGDTAMYLCATSRQPGLAGEDEQFFGPGTRLTVL.

The genes are TRBV6-1 and TRBJ1-2; no clear D. Between the trimmed V and J ends, which lost 6 bases and 4 bases, there was a span of 18 bases. The CDR3 spans 15 residues. CDR1 is MNHNS, CDR2 SASEGT, per germline. The chain's CDR3 is CASRGRVEETYGYTF. CDR3 coding DNA: TGTGCCAGCAGGGGGAGGGTGGAAGAAACCTATGGCTACACCTTC.

This chain joins TRBV6-6 and TRBJ2-5, with TRBD1 matching over 8 bases. V was pared by 2 bases and J by 2 bases, with 4 bases of the junction left unmatched. The length of the CDR3 is 15 residues. CDR1 and CDR2 (germline): MNHNY, SVGAGI (reference sequence). Written as DNA, the CDR3 is TGTGCCAGCAGTTACGACCGGACAGGGCAAGAGACCCAGTACTTC. It is translated as CASSYDRTGQETQYF.

The J gene is TRBJ2-3, the V gene TRBV2, with 9 bases matching TRBD2. This CDR3 has 17 amino acids. Trimming at V came to 1 base and at J to 4 bases, leaving 9 bases not matched to a gene. In germline, CDR1 is SNHLY, CDR2 FYNNEI. The CDR3 region has the DNA TGTGCCAGCAGTGAAGAATGGGCGGGGGGGAGCGCAGATACGCAGTATTTT. It yields the protein CASSEEWAGGSADTQYF. The full variable domain, rest sourced from reference TRBV2 and TRBJ2-3, is EPEVTQTPSHQVTQMGQEVILRCVPISNHLYFYWYRQILGQKVEFLVSFYNNEISEKSEIFDDQFSVERPDGSNFTLKIRSTKLEDSAMYFCASSEEWAGGSADTQYFGPGTRLTVL.

The CDR3 spells CASSLIAGISYNEQFF. The CDR3 DNA reads TGTGCCAGCAGCTTAATAGCAGGTATCTCCTACAATGAGCAGTTCTTC. The V gene is TRBV7-3, the J gene TRBJ2-1, with unresolved D. Germline CDR1 and CDR2: SGHTA and FQGTGA. V gave up 1 base and J gave up 0 bases, with 10 bases separating them. This CDR3 is built from 16 residues.

The sample holds a few counts of this clone. The chain employs TRBV6-6 and TRBJ1-1, with TRBD1 matching over 7 bases. The V segment lost 5 bases and the J segment 1 base; nucleotides outside the gene matches: 7. The CDR3 runs to 15 residues. Germline CDR1 and CDR2: MNHNY and SVGAGI (reference sequence). The CDR3 DNA reads TGTGCCAGCAGTCAGACCGGGACAGCGAACACTGAAGCTTTCTTT. It yields the protein CASSQTGTANTEAFF.

J is TRBJ1-4 and V is TRBV11-2; D uncertain. Between the trimmed V and J ends, which lost 5 bases and 7 bases, there was a span of 14 bases. The CDR3 length is 14 residues. Germline lookup yields CDR1 SGHAT and CDR2 FQNNGV. The CDR3 DNA reads TGTGCCAGCAGCCCTTCCGGGTGGGGTGAAAAACTGTTTTTT. This sequence encodes CASSPSGWGEKLFF. The variable domain in full, completed from reference TRBV11-2 and TRBJ1-4, reads EAGVAQSPRYKIIEKRQSVAFWCNPISGHATLYWYQQILGQGPKLLIQFQNNGVVDDSQLPKDRFSAERLKGVDSTLKIQPAKLEDSAVYLCASSPSGWGEKLFFGSGTQLSVL.

This clone is labeled medium-sized (0.01 to 0.1%). The chain couples TRBV2 to TRBJ1-6; 9 bases are a match to TRBD1. CDR3 size: 14 residues. Germline values: CDR1 SNHLY, CDR2 FYNNEI. The ends lost 6 bases at V and 10 bases at J; junction bases unmatched: 7. The DNA of the CDR3 is TGTGCCAGCAGCGAGGGGACAGGGACCTCACCCCTCCACTTT. Protein: CASSEGTGTSPLHF. Filled out from reference TRBV2 and TRBJ1-6, the complete variable domain reads EPEVTQTPSHQVTQMGQEVILRCVPISNHLYFYWYRQILGQKVEFLVSFYNNEISEKSEIFDDQFSVERPDGSNFTLKIRSTKLEDSAMYFCASSEGTGTSPLHFGNGTRLTVT.

The chain links TRBV5-1 to TRBJ2-5; TRBD1 is a possible D gene (6 bases). Germline-derived CDR1 and CDR2 are SGHRS and YFSETQ. V was clipped by 0 bases and J by 2 bases, with 20 bases between them. The CDR3 totals 18 residues. CDR3 protein: CASSLGRVLGAQQETQYF. As DNA, the CDR3 is TGCGCCAGCAGCTTGGGCCGTGTGTTGGGGGCCCAGCAAGAGACCCAGTACTTC.

The rearrangement joins TRBV18 to TRBJ1-1; D remains unclear. This CDR3 contains 15 residues. Trimming took 3 bases from V and 1 from J, leaving 12 bases between them. Germline CDR1 and CDR2: KGHSH and LQKENI. CDR3 residues: CASSPSGTQNTEAFF. The CDR3 nucleotides are TGTGCCAGCTCACCCTCCGGAACTCAGAACACTGAAGCTTTCTTT.

This clone was seen a single time. The CDR3 nucleotides read TGTGCCAGCCGAAGGACTAGCGGCTTCTACGAGCAGTACTTC. It codes for CASRRTSGFYEQYF. The chain recombines TRBV27 with TRBJ2-7, with 10 positions matching TRBD2. With V trimmed by 8 bases and J by 3 bases, 7 bases remained unmatched. Germline CDR1 and CDR2: MNHEY and SMNVEV (reference sequence). There are 14 residues in the CDR3.

The rearrangement links TRBV9 to TRBJ1-4; D is perhaps TRBD1 (6 bases). Between the trimmed V and J ends, which lost 4 bases and 4 bases, there was a span of 14 bases. CDR1 is SGDLS and CDR2 is YYNGEE in the germline V gene. The CDR3 sequence is 15 residues long. The CDR3 DNA follows: TGTGCCAGCAGCTCAGAGGGGGGGGATAATGAAAAACTGTTTTTT. It is translated as CASSSEGGDNEKLFF.

The table lists this clone with a few counts. The chain has TRBV7-9 and TRBJ2-7; 7 nucleotides agree with TRBD1. In germline, CDR1 is SEHNR, CDR2 FQNEAQ (reference sequence). The CDR3 covers 15 residues. The junction had 7 bases not matched to a gene; V was cut back by 5 bases and J by 0 bases. CDR3 in DNA: TGTGCCAGCAGCATGGGACAGACTCTCTCCTACGAGCAGTACTTC. This codes for CASSMGQTLSYEQYF.

The chain couples TRBV6-1 to TRBJ1-4; possible D gene TRBD1, 6 bases. The V end was cut by 4 bases, the J end by 5 bases, with 8 bases between. The CDR3 covers 13 residues. Looked up from germline, CDR1 is MNHNS and CDR2 is SASEGT. The CDR3 sequence: CASSGQGNEKLFF. CDR3 bases: TGTGCCAGCAGTGGGCAGGGGAATGAAAAACTGTTTTTT.

The rearrangement uses TRBV7-9 and TRBJ2-2; tentatively, D is TRBD2 (5 bases). The CDR3 runs to 15 residues. Between the trimmed V and J ends, which lost 1 base and 5 bases, there was a span of 11 bases. In germline, CDR1 is SEHNR, CDR2 FQNEAQ (reference sequence). The CDR3, as DNA: TGTGCCAGCAGCTTAGTTCCTCTAGCTACCGGGGAGCTGTTTTTT. This gives the protein CASSLVPLATGELFF.

The chain carries TRBV2 and TRBJ1-1; D is unresolved. CDR1 is SNHLY and CDR2 is FYNNEI in the germline V gene. V lost 6 bases and J 1 base, leaving 6 bases between the germline ends. The CDR3 length is 12 residues. The CDR3 loop reads CASRPPNTEAFF. CDR3 bases: TGTGCCAGCAGACCGCCGAACACTGAAGCTTTCTTT.

The chain employs TRBV7-8 and TRBJ1-3; D unresolved. V gave up 6 bases and J gave up 0 bases, with 9 bases separating them. The CDR3 is made up of 14 amino acids. CDR1 and CDR2 (germline): SGHVS, FQNEAQ. The CDR3, as DNA: TGTGCCAGCAGTAGGTCGAGCTCTGGAAACACCATATATTTT. Translating gives CASSRSSSGNTIYF.

This clone turned up a few times. The chain uses TRBV20-1 and TRBJ2-7; perhaps TRBD2 as D (5 bases). Germline V gives CDR1 DFQATT, CDR2 SNEGSKA (reference sequence). Trimming removed 8 bases at V and 0 bases at J, with 8 bases between. This CDR3 contains 11 residues. The CDR3 reads CSWSGSYEQYF. The CDR3 DNA reads as TGCAGTTGGAGCGGCTCCTACGAGCAGTACTTC.

This clone has only a few counts. The V gene is TRBV7-3, the J gene TRBJ1-6; maybe TRBD1 (6 bases). From germline, CDR1 is SGHTA and CDR2 FQGTGA. The CDR3 length is 14 residues. V shed 4 bases and J shed 7 bases, with 11 bases lying between them. The CDR3 coding sequence is TGTGCCAGCAGCTCCCGGGACAAAAATTCACCCCTCCACTTT. Translated, it gives CASSSRDKNSPLHF.

CDR3 DNA sequence: TGTGCCAGCAGTGAAGCGGGAATTTGGAGCTCCTACAATGAGCAGTTCTTC. Translated: CASSEAGIWSSYNEQFF. V and J are TRBV6-1 and TRBJ2-1; D is unclear. Germline V gene data show CDR1 as MNHNS and CDR2 as SASEGT. This CDR3 has 17 amino acids. V was clipped by 0 bases and J by 0 bases, with 12 bases between them.

The CDR3: CASRSSRGVSYEQYF. The CDR3 DNA reads as TGTGCCTCAAGATCATCCAGGGGGGTTTCCTACGAGCAGTACTTC. The chain employs TRBV28 and TRBJ2-7; TRBD1 is a possible D gene (7 bases). The CDR3 covers 15 residues. Germline-derived CDR1 and CDR2 are MDHEN and SYDVKM. The ends were cut back, 11 bases at V and 1 base at J, with 21 bases in the middle.

The V and J genes are TRBV5-1 and TRBJ2-5; a weak D match, TRBD2 (6 bases). V dropped 0 bases and J dropped 1 base, with 10 bases sitting between them. The CDR3 extends over 15 amino acids. CDR1 and CDR2 from the germline V gene are SGHRS and YFSETQ. This chain's CDR3 is CASSLGGSGQETQYF. As DNA, the CDR3 is TGCGCCAGCAGCTTGGGGGGTAGCGGCCAAGAGACCCAGTACTTC.